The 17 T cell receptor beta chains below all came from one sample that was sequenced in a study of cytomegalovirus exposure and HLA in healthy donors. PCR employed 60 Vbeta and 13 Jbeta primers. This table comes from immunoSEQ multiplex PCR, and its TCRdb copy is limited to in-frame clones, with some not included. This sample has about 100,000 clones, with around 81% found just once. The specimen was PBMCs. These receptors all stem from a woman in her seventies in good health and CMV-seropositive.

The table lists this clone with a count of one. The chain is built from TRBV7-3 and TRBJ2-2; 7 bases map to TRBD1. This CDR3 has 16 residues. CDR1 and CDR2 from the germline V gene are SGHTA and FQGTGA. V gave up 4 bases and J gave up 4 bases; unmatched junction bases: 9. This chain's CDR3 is CASSSQGVRSTGELFF. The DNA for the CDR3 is TGTGCCAGCAGCTCCCAGGGGGTAAGGAGCACCGGGGAGCTGTTTTTT.

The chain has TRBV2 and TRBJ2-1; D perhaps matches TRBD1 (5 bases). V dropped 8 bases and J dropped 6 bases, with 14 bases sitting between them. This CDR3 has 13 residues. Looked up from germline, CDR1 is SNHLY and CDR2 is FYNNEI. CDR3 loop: CASQGQPVNEQFF. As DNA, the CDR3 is TGTGCCAGCCAGGGCCAGCCTGTCAATGAGCAGTTCTTC.

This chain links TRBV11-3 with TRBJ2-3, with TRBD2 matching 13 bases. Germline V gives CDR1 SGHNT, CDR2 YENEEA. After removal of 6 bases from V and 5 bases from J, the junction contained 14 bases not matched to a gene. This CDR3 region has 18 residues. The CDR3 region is CASRRALGLAGEGDTQYF. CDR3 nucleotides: TGTGCCAGCAGACGCGCCCTCGGACTAGCGGGAGAGGGAGATACGCAGTATTTT.

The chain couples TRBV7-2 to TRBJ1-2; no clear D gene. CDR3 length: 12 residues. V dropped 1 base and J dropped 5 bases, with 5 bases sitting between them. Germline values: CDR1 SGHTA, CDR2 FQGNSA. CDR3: CASSLDRYGYTF. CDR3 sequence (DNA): TGTGCCAGCAGCTTAGACAGATATGGCTACACCTTC. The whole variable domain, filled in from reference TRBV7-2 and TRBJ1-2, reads GAGVSQSPSNKVTEKGKDVELRCDPISGHTALYWYRQSLGQGLEFLIYFQGNSAPDKSGLPSDRFSAERTGGSVSTLTIQRTQQEDSAVYLCASSLDRYGYTFGSGTRLTVV.

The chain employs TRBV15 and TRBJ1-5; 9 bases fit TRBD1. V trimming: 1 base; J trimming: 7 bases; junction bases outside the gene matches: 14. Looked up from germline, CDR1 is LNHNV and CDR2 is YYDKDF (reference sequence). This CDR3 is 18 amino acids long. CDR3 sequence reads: CATSRGGTGLSVWQPQHF. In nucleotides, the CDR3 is TGTGCCACCAGCAGAGGTGGGACAGGGCTTTCTGTGTGGCAGCCCCAGCATTTT.

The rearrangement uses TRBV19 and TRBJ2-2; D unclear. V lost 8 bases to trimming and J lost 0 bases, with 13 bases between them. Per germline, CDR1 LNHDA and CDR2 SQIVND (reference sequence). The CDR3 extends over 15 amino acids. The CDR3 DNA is TGTGCCAGTGGTGTGGCAGGCACGAACACCGGGGAGCTGTTTTTT. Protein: CASGVAGTNTGELFF.

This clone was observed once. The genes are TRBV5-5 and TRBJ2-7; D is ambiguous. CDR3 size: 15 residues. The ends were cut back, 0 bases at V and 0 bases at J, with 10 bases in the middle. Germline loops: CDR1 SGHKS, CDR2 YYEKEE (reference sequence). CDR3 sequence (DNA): TGTGCCAGCAGCTTGGAAGCCCACCACTCCTACGAGCAGTACTTC. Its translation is CASSLEAHHSYEQYF.

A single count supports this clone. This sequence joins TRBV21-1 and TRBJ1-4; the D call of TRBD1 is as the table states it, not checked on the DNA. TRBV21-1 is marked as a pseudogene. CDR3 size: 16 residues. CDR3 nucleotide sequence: TGTGCCAGCAGCCTCCTCTCGACAGGGGGCGGTGAAAAACTGTTTTTT. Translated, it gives CASSLLSTGGGEKLFF.

The CDR3, as DNA: TGTGCCAGCAGTTGGACCGGGACAGCCTCCTACGAGCAGTACTTC. This translates into CASSWTGTASYEQYF. The V and J genes are TRBV27 and TRBJ2-7; 7 bases agree with TRBD1. This CDR3 region has 15 residues. Germline V gene lookup returns CDR1 MNHEY and CDR2 SMNVEV (reference sequence). The ends lost 4 bases at V and 0 bases at J; junction bases unmatched: 6.

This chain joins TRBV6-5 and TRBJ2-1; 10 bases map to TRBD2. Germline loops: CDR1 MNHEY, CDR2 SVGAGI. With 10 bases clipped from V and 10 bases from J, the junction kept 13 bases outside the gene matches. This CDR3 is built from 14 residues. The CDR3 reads CATKAKREGGEQFF. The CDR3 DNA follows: TGTGCCACCAAGGCCAAGCGGGAGGGAGGAGAGCAGTTCTTC.

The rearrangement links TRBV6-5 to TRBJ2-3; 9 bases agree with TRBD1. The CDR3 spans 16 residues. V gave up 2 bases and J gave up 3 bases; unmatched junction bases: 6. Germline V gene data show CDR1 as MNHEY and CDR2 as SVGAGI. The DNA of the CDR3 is TGTGCCAGCAGTTACGAAGTGACAGGGGGAACAGATACGCAGTATTTT. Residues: CASSYEVTGGTDTQYF.

The CDR3 region is CASGPRGFVADTQYF. DNA for the CDR3: TGTGCCAGCGGACCCAGGGGGTTCGTGGCAGATACGCAGTATTTT. V gene TRBV5-6 combines with J gene TRBJ2-3; 7 nucleotides line up with TRBD1. The trim removed 7 bases at V and 4 bases at J, leaving 12 bases unmatched. Germline V CDR1 and CDR2: SGHDT, YYEEEE. CDR3 length: 15 amino acids. Variable domain in full (rest from reference TRBV5-6 and TRBJ2-3): DAGVTQSPTHLIKTRGQQVTLRCSPKSGHDTVSWYQQALGQGPQFIFQYYEEEERQRGNFPDRFSGHQFPNYSSELNVNALLLGDSALYLCASGPRGFVADTQYFGPGTRLTVL.

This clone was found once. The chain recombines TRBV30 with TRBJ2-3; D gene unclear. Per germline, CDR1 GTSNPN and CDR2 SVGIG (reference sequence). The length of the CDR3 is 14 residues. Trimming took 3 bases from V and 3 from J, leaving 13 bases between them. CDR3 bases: TGTGCCTGGAGGGCCTTCTCTTTGACAGATACGCAGTATTTT. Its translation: CAWRAFSLTDTQYF.

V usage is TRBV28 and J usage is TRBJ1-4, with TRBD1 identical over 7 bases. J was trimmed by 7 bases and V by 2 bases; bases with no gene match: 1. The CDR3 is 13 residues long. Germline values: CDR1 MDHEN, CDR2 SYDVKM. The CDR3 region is CASSLGQAEKLFF. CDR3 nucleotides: TGTGCCAGCAGTTTAGGACAGGCTGAAAAACTGTTTTTT.

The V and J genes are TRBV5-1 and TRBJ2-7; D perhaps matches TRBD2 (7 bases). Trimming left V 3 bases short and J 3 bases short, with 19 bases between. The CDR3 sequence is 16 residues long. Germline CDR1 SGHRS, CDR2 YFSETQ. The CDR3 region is CASSSGGLAENYEQYF. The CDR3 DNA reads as TGCGCCAGCAGCTCTGGGGGGCTAGCGGAGAACTACGAGCAGTACTTC. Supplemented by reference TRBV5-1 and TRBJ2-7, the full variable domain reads KAGVTQTPRYLIKTRGQQVTLSCSPISGHRSVSWYQQTPGQGLQFLFEYFSETQRNKGNFPGRFSGRQFSNSRSEMNVSTLELGDSALYLCASSSGGLAENYEQYFGPGTRLTVT.

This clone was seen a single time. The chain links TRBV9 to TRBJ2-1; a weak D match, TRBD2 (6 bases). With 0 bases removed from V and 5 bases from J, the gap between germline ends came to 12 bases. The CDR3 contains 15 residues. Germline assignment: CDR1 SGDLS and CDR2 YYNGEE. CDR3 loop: CASSVGRGNNNEQFF. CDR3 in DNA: TGTGCCAGCAGCGTAGGTCGCGGGAACAACAATGAGCAGTTCTTC. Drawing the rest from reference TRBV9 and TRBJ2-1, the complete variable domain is DSGVTQTPKHLITATGQRVTLRCSPRSGDLSVYWYQQSLDQGLQFLIQYYNGEERAKGNILERFSAQQFPDLHSELNLSSLELGDSALYFCASSVGRGNNNEQFFGPGTRLTVL.

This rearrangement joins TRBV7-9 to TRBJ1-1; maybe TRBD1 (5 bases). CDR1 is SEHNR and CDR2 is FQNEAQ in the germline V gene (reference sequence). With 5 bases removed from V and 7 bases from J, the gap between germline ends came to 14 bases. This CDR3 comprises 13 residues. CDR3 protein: CASSTQGTLEAFF. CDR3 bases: TGTGCCAGCAGCACTCAGGGAACCCTTGAAGCTTTCTTT.